A selection of T cell receptor beta chains follows, all from one sample in a study of blood T cell repertoires in COVID-19. Sequenced by immunoSEQ multiplex PCR; TCRdb stores in-frame clones only, minus some. The sample lists roughly 280,000 clones, approximately 86% occurring once. The source material was peripheral blood. All receptors come from a man in his forties with active or convalescent COVID-19. The conserved cysteine and the conserved F or W are not part of the CDR3 here. A D gene is named only where the DNA matches it firmly.

NA	TRBV10-2	ASSASGGRDNSPLH
TRBD1	TRBV29-1	SVEYTGARYTEAF
TRBD1	TRBV19	ASSTNRGRGNEQF
NA	TRBV5-6	ASSLEGGQRPNYGYT
TRBD1	TRBV4-1	ASSQDQGVEAF
NA	TRBV18	ASSPPNWRANYGYT
NA	TRBV2	ASGDSDGFSYGYT
TRBD1	TRBV2	ASRDGTVRSEKLF
NA	TRBV5-5	ASSLGGDGYT
NA	TRBV6-5	ASSYNQGGAYEQY
NA	TRBV7-8	ASSRENTEAF
TRBD1	TRBV5-4	ASSLTDRVETQY
TRBD2	TRBV10-2	ASSATSGRAGEQF
NA	TRBV20-1	SASDEQF
NA	TRBV19	ASNIFARGGNQPQH
NA	TRBV2	ASSDRGGGSGTGELF
TRBD1	TRBV24-1	ATSDRTGGYDEQY
NA	TRBV10-3	ATSGGVVTPNEKLF
NA	TRBV2	ASSENRESRSGNTIY
TRBD1	TRBV5-6	ASSLGGTGANQPQH
TRBD1	TRBV5-1	ASSMGQGRDEKLF
TRBD1	TRBV5-1	ASSLDATGGVGYT
TRBD2	TRBV7-6	ASTTLAGVNEQF
NA	TRBV9	ASSETVSPRTGELF
TRBD1	TRBV3-1/TRBV3-2	ASSQDGTGYNSPLH
NA	TRBV12-3/TRBV12-4	ASSPGNEQF
NA	TRBV10-1	ASTSLPSTDTQY
NA	TRBV6-6	ASSLGGPSDSPLH
NA	TRBV5-6	ASSFGNDQPQH
NA	TRBV5-6	ASSQDSTYGYT
TRBD2	TRBV9	ASSLGGGIETQY
TRBD2	TRBV5-4	ASSLAGGSSYEQY
NA	TRBV9	ASSVDAGRNTEAF
NA	TRBV19	ASSIRQGGSPLH
NA	TRBV12-3/TRBV12-4	ASSPRVDGELF
TRBD1	TRBV28	ASEGQETSYEQY
TRBD2	TRBV7-9	ASSPRLAGTGELF
TRBD1	TRBV3-1/TRBV3-2	ASSHRQGADSPLH
NA	TRBV7-6	ASSPDRGRSPLH
NA	TRBV13	ASSSTVLGTGELF
TRBD1	TRBV28	ASTKTGGLGQPQH
TRBD1	TRBV12-5	ASGLGQGGSVGNQPQH
NA	TRBV28	ASSPPAPGLANQPQH
NA	TRBV6-5	ASRAQGSGAYEQY
TRBD1	TRBV29-1	SVEEPTGVATEAF
NA	TRBV18	ASSPLATTGYT
NA	TRBV6-5	ASSYSKSAGGYT
TRBD1	TRBV9	ASSAGTAYYGYT
NA	TRBV28	ASSPQIGAGGELF
NA	TRBV7-2	ASSLIEVMNTEAF
TRBD1	TRBV5-1	ASSSGQGAGGNTIY
NA	TRBV9	ASSVEDSYGYT
NA	TRBV5-4	ASNRERSSTDTQY
NA	TRBV28	ASSLGRYEQY
TRBD2	TRBV5-1	ASSYQVLAGGPYTDTQY
TRBD1	TRBV28	ASSRHRGGQPQH
NA	TRBV21-1	ASTPVCPGGPPLMYEQY